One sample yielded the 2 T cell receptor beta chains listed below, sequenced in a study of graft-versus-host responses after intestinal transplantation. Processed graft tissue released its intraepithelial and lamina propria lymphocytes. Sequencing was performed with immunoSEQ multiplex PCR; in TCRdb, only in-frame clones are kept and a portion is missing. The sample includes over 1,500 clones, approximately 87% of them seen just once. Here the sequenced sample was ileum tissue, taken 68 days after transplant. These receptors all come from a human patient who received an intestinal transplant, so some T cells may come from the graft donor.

Written as DNA, the CDR3 is TGTGCCAGCAGTCCGGGACAGGGGGCCGGGGAGACCCAGTACTTC. Its translation: CASSPGQGAGETQYF. This rearrangement joins TRBV9 to TRBJ2-5; 12 positions match TRBD1. This CDR3 region has 15 residues. The germline CDR1 and CDR2 sequences are SGDLS and YYNGEE. The V segment lost 5 bases and the J segment 5 bases; nucleotides outside the gene matches: 7.

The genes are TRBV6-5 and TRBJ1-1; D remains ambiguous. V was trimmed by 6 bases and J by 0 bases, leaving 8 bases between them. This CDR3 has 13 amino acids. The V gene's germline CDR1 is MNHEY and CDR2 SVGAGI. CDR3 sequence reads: CASSPGVNTEAFF. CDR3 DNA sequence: TGTGCCAGCAGCCCCGGGGTGAACACTGAAGCTTTCTTT.